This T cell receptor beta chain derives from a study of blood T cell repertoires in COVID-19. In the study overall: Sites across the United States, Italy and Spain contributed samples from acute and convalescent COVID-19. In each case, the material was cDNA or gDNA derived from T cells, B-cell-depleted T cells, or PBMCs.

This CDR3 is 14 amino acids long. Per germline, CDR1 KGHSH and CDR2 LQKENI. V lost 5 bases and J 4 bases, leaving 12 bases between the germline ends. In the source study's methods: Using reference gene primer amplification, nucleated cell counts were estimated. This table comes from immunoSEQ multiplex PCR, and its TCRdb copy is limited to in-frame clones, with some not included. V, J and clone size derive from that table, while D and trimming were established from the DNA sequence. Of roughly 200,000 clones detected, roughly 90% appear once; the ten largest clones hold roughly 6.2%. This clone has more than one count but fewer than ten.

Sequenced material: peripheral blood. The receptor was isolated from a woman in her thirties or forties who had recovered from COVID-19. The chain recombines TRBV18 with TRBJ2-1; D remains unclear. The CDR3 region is CASSTLRGYNEQFF. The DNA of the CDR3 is TGTGCCAGCTCAACTTTACGAGGTTACAATGAGCAGTTCTTC.